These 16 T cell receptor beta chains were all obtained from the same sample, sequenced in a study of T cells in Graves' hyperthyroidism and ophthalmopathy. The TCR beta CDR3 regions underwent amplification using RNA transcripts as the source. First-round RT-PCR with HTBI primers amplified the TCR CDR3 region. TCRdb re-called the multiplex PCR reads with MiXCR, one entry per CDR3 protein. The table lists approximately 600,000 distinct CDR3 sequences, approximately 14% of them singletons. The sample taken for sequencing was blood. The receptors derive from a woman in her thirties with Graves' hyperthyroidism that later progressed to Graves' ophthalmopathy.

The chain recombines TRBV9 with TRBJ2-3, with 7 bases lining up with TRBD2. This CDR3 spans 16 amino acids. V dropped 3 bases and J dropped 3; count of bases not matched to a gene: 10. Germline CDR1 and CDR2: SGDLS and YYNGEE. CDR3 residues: CASSASQREFTDTQYF. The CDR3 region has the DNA TGTGCCAGCAGCGCCTCACAGCGGGAATTTACAGATACGCAGTATTTT. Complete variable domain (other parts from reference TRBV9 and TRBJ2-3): DSGVTQTPKHLITATGQRVTLRCSPRSGDLSVYWYQQSLDQGLQFLIQYYNGEERAKGNILERFSAQQFPDLHSELNLSSLELGDSALYFCASSASQREFTDTQYFGPGTRLTVL.

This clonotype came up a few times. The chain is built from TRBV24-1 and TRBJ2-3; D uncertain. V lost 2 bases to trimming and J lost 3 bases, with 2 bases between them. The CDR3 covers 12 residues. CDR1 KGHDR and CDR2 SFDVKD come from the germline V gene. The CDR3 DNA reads TGTGCCACCAGTGATTCGACAGATACGCAGTATTTT. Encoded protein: CATSDSTDTQYF.

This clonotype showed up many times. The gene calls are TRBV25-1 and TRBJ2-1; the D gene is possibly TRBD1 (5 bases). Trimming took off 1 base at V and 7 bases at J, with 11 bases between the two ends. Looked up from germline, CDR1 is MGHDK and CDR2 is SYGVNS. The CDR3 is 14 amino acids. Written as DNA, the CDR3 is TGTGCCAGCAGTGAATGGCAGGGAAGGAATGAGCAGTTCTTC. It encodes CASSEWQGRNEQFF. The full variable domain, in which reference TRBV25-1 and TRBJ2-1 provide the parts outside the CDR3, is EADIYQTPRYLVIGTGKKITLECSQTMGHDKMYWYQQDPGMELHLIHYSYGVNSTEKGDLSSESTVSRIRTEHFPLTLESARPSHTSQYLCASSEWQGRNEQFFGPGTRLTVL.

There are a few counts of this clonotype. CDR3 protein: CATSDFGAGVSNEQFF. CDR3 bases: TGTGCCACCAGTGATTTTGGAGCGGGAGTGTCCAATGAGCAGTTCTTC. The chain carries TRBV24-1 and TRBJ2-1; 8 bases are a match to TRBD2. V lost 1 base, J lost 6 bases, and 7 bases stayed unmatched. This CDR3 is 16 amino acids long. From germline, CDR1 is KGHDR and CDR2 SFDVKD.

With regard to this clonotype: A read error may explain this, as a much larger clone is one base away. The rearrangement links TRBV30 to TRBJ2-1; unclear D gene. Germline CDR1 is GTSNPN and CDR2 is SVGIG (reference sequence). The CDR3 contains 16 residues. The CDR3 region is CAWSSSRSLSYNKQFF. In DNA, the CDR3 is TGTGCCTGGAGTAGTAGCAGGAGCCTCTCCTACAATAAGCAGTTCTTC.

CDR3 in amino acids: CASSITGTSGSVFNEQFF. CDR3 sequence (DNA): TGTGCCAGTAGTATCACAGGGACTAGCGGGAGCGTCTTCAATGAGCAGTTCTTC. The chain joins TRBV19 to TRBJ2-1, with 14 nucleotides matching TRBD2. V shed 3 bases, J shed 6 bases, and the junction held 10 bases outside the gene matches. The CDR3 is 18 residues long. CDR1 and CDR2 from the germline V gene are LNHDA and SQIVND (reference sequence).

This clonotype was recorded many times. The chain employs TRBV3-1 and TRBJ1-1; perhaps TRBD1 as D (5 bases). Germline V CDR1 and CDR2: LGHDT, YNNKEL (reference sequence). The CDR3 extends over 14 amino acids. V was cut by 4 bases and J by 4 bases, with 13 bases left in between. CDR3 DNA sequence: TGTGCCAGCAGCCCTGGGGGGACTCTCACTGAAGCTTTCTTT. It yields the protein CASSPGGTLTEAFF.

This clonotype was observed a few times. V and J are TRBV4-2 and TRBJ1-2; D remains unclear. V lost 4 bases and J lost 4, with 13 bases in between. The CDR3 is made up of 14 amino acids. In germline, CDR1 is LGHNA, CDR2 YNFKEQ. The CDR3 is CASSRPGSGYGYTF. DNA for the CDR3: TGTGCCAGCAGCCGGCCGGGTAGCGGCTATGGCTACACCTTC.

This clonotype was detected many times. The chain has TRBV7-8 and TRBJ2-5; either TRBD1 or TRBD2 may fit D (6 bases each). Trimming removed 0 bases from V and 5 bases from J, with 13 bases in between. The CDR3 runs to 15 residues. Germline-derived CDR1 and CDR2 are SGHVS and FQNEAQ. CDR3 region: CASSLAEGGGETQYF. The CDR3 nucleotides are TGTGCCAGCAGCTTAGCGGAGGGGGGTGGGGAGACCCAGTACTTC. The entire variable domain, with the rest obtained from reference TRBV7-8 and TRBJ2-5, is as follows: GAGVSQSPRYKVAKRGQDVALRCDPISGHVSLFWYQQALGQGPEFLTYFQNEAQLDKSGLPSDRFFAERPEGSVSTLKIQRTQQEDSAVYLCASSLAEGGGETQYFGPGTRLLVL.

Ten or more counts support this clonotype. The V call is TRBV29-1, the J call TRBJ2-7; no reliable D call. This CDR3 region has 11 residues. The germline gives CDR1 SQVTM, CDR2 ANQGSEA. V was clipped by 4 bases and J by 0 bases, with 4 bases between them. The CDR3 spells CSVVHSYEQYF. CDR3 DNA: TGCAGCGTTGTGCACTCCTACGAGCAGTACTTC.

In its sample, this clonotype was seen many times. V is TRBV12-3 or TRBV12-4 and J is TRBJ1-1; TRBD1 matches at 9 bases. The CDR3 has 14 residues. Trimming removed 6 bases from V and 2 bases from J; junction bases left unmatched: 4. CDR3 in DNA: TGTGCCAGCAGCAGCACAGGGGGCAACACTGAAGCTTTCTTT. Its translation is CASSSTGGNTEAFF.

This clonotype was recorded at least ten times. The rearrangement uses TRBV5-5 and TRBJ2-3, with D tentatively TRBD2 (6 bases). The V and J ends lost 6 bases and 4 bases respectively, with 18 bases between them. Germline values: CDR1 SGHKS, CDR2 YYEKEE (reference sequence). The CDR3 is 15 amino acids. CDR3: CASIHRTGSADTQYF. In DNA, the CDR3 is TGTGCCAGCATCCACCGTACCGGGAGCGCAGATACGCAGTATTTT.

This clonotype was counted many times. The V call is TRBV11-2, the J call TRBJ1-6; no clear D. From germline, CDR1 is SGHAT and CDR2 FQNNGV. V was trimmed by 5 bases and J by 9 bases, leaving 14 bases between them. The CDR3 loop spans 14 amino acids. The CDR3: CASSGEVLASPLHF. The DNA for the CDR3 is TGTGCCAGCAGCGGGGAGGTTCTGGCTTCACCCCTCCACTTT.

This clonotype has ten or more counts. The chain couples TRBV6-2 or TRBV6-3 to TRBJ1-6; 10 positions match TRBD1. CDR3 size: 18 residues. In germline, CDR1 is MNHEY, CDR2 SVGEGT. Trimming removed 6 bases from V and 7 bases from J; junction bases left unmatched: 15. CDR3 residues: CASSDYFGTGALNSPLHF. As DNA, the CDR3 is TGTGCCAGCAGCGATTACTTTGGGACAGGGGCACTGAATTCACCCCTCCACTTT.

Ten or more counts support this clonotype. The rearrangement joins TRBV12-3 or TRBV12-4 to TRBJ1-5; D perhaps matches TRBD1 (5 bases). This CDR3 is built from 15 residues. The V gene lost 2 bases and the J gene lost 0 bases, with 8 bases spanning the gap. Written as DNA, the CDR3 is TGTGCCAGCAGTTTATCAGGGACTAGCAATCAGCCCCAGCATTTT. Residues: CASSLSGTSNQPQHF.

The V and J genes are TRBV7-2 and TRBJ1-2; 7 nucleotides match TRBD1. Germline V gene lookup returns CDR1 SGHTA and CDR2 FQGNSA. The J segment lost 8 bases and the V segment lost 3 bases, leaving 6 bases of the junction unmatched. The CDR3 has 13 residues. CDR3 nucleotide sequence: TGTGCCAGCAGCTTTCAGGGGGTGAGAGGCTACACCTTC. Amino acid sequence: CASSFQGVRGYTF. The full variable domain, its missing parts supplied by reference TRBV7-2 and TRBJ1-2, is GAGVSQSPSNKVTEKGKDVELRCDPISGHTALYWYRQSLGQGLEFLIYFQGNSAPDKSGLPSDRFSAERTGGSVSTLTIQRTQQEDSAVYLCASSFQGVRGYTFGSGTRLTVV.